The rows below give T cell receptor beta chains drawn from one sample of a study of read filtering for tumor transcriptome and immune sequencing. MiXCR was run by TCRdb on the reads, yielding one entry per CDR3 protein. The repertoire includes around 35,000 distinct CDR3 sequences, about 13% of them detected once, and more than 30% sits in the top ten. The material sequenced was a population of CD138-negative cells sorted from bone marrow. The receptors here all came from a donor aged 40 or older with multiple myeloma. Both conserved end residues are part of each CDR3. D genes are given only for firm matches. The listing skips clone size in some rows; elsewhere it reads once, few, many or a size class.

j_gene | d_gene | abundance | v_gene | CDR3aa | CDR3nt
TRBJ2-2 | TRBD2 | few | TRBV7-6 | CASSSRTSGSNGELFF | TGTGCCAGCAGCTCGAGGACTAGCGGGAGTAACGGGGAGCTGTTTTTT
TRBJ2-7 | - | many | TRBV5-1 | CASSQSLGYEQYF | TGCGCCAGCAGCCAATCCTTAGGCTACGAGCAGTACTTC
TRBJ2-3 | - | many | TRBV4-1 | CASGQGTTPDTQYF | TGCGCCAGCGGCCAGGGGACAACCCCAGATACGCAGTATTTT
TRBJ2-3 | - | many | TRBV28 | CASSSGTGTTDTQYF | TGTGCCAGCAGTAGTGGTACGGGAACCACAGATACGCAGTATTTT
TRBJ1-1 | - | many | TRBV6-5 | CASSPGYRNTEAFF | TGTGCCAGCAGCCCAGGGTACAGGAACACTGAAGCTTTCTTT
TRBJ2-3 | TRBD2 | - | TRBV7-3 | CASSLSGRETDTQYF | TGTGCCAGCAGCTTATCCGGGAGGGAGACAGATACGCAGTATTTT
TRBJ2-1 | - | many | TRBV18 | CASSPSNGYNEQFF | TGTGCCAGCTCACCATCAAACGGCTACAATGAGCAGTTCTTC
TRBJ2-5 | - | - | TRBV11-1 | CASSQPSGNQETQYF | TGTGCCAGCAGCCAACCGTCGGGGAACCAAGAGACCCAGTACTTC
TRBJ2-5 | TRBD1 | many | TRBV5-1 | CASSFGTGQETQYF | TGCGCCAGCAGCTTTGGGACAGGCCAAGAGACCCAGTACTTC
TRBJ1-1 | - | - | TRBV19 | CASSINQSAEAFF | TGTGCCAGTAGTATCAACCAGAGCGCTGAAGCTTTCTTT
TRBJ2-7 | TRBD2 | - | TRBV11-2 | CASSLATGLSGRSFYEQYF | TGTGCCAGCAGCTTAGCCACGGGACTTAGCGGGCGAAGCTTCTACGAGCAGTACTTC
TRBJ2-3 | - | many | TRBV7-6 | CASSPGTSTSTDTQYF | TGTGCCAGCAGCCCGGGGACTTCTACTAGCACAGATACGCAGTATTTT
TRBJ2-7 | TRBD2 | many | TRBV5-1 | CASSPHASGYSYEQYF | TGCGCCAGCAGCCCCCATGCTAGCGGCTACTCCTACGAGCAGTACTTC
TRBJ2-3 | TRBD2 | many | TRBV7-9 | CASSSRTSGRLGTDTQYF | TGTGCCAGCAGCTCCAGGACTAGCGGGAGATTAGGCACAGATACGCAGTATTTT
TRBJ2-5 | - | - | TRBV5-8 | CASSLARVETQYF | TGTGCCAGCAGCTTAGCTCGGGTGGAGACCCAGTACTTC
TRBJ2-1 | TRBD1 | many | TRBV18 | CASSPPGTGPEQFF | TGTGCCAGCTCACCACCCGGGACAGGGCCGGAGCAGTTCTTC
TRBJ2-7 | - | - | TRBV21-1 | CAGSKHGALPYEQYF | TGTGCCGGCAGCAAACACGGGGCCCTTCCCTACGAGCAGTACTTC
TRBJ1-6 | - | many | TRBV7-3 | CASSLNHNSPLHF | TGTGCCAGCAGCTTAAACCACAATTCACCCCTCCACTTT
TRBJ2-1 | TRBD2 | medium-sized | TRBV28 | CASSLSSGRGGEQFF | TGTGCCAGCAGTTTAAGTAGCGGGAGGGGGGGTGAGCAGTTCTTC
TRBJ2-7 | TRBD1 | many | TRBV7-6 | CASSFAGQDEQYF | TGTGCCAGCAGCTTCGCCGGACAGGACGAGCAGTACTTC
TRBJ2-7 | TRBD2 | many | TRBV12-3/TRBV12-4 | CASSPRLAETYEQYF | TGTGCCAGCAGTCCAAGACTAGCGGAAACCTACGAGCAGTACTTC
TRBJ1-6 | - | many | TRBV3-1 | CASSGDPGGSPLHF | TGTGCCAGCAGCGGGGACCCTGGTGGGTCACCCCTCCACTTT
TRBJ2-4 | - | few | TRBV18 | CASSPSRALAKNIQYF | TGTGCCAGCTCACCTAGCAGGGCCTTAGCCAAAAACATTCAGTACTTC
TRBJ2-7 | TRBD1 | many | TRBV6-2/TRBV6-3 | CASSPRTGDEQYF | TGTGCCAGCAGTCCCCGGACAGGGGACGAGCAGTACTTC
TRBJ2-5 | - | - | TRBV10-2 | CASTGSAKETQYF | TGCGCCAGCACGGGTTCAGCTAAAGAGACCCAGTACTTC
TRBJ2-1 | - | many | TRBV12-3/TRBV12-4 | CASVLQQSYNEQFF | TGTGCCTCGGTACTACAGCAATCATACAATGAGCAGTTCTTC
TRBJ2-5 | - | many | TRBV5-1 | CASTPNRGVQETQYF | TGCGCCAGCACCCCGAATAGGGGGGTCCAAGAGACCCAGTACTTC
TRBJ1-5 | - | many | TRBV6-5 | CASSPPGDSNQPQHF | TGTGCCAGCAGCCCCCCAGGGGATAGCAATCAGCCCCAGCATTTT
TRBJ2-1 | TRBD2 | many | TRBV12-3/TRBV12-4 | CASSPRGLAGERYNEQFF | TGTGCCAGCAGCCCTCGGGGACTAGCGGGGGAGAGGTACAATGAGCAGTTCTTC
TRBJ1-5 | - | many | TRBV2 | CASSDTNNQPQHF | TGTGCCAGCAGTGATACGAACAATCAGCCCCAGCATTTT
TRBJ2-3 | - | many | TRBV4-2 | CASSQDAVNTDTQYF | TGTGCCAGCAGCCAAGACGCGGTAAACACAGATACGCAGTATTTT
TRBJ1-5 | - | many | TRBV15 | CATSRDLGRERQPQHF | TGTGCCACCAGCAGAGACTTGGGCAGGGAACGCCAGCCCCAGCATTTT
TRBJ2-7 | TRBD1 | many | TRBV30 | CAWNSDRALKYF | TGTGCCTGGAACTCAGACAGGGCCCTGAAGTACTTC
TRBJ1-2 | - | - | TRBV20-1 | CSARDLGSATYGYTF | TGCAGTGCTAGAGATCTCGGCAGTGCAACCTATGGCTACACCTTC
TRBJ2-2 | TRBD1 | many | TRBV7-7 | CASSQTGGANTGELFF | TGTGCTAGCAGCCAAACAGGGGGCGCGAACACCGGGGAGCTGTTTTTT
TRBJ1-1 | - | - | TRBV7-2 | CASSPRDVRSTEAFF | TGCGCCAGCAGCCCCCGGGACGTCAGGAGCACTGAAGCTTTCTTT
TRBJ2-1 | - | many | TRBV28 | CASSLGGGRSRSYNEQFF | TGTGCCAGCAGTTTAGGGGGTGGGCGGTCGCGTTCCTACAATGAGCAGTTCTTC
TRBJ1-5 | - | - | TRBV27 | CASSLSGINQPQHF | TGTGCCAGCAGTTTAAGCGGGATAAATCAGCCCCAGCATTTT
TRBJ2-1 | - | many | TRBV10-3 | CAISDYNEQFF | TGTGCCATCAGTGATTACAATGAGCAGTTCTTC
TRBJ1-5 | TRBD1 | many | TRBV2 | CASKPTGSGNQPQHF | TGTGCCAGCAAACCGACAGGGTCAGGCAATCAGCCCCAGCATTTT
TRBJ2-7 | - | many | TRBV20-1 | CSARTGRSYEQYF | TGCAGTGCTAGGACAGGACGATCCTACGAGCAGTACTTC
TRBJ1-1 | TRBD1 | many | TRBV29-1 | CSVYGDRANTEAFF | TGCAGCGTTTATGGGGACAGGGCCAACACTGAAGCTTTCTTT
TRBJ2-1 | TRBD2 | many | TRBV5-6 | CASSIGLAGGNEQFF | TGTGCCAGCAGCATCGGACTAGCGGGAGGTAATGAGCAGTTCTTC
TRBJ2-3 | - | many | TRBV30 | CAWSASGADTQYF | TGTGCCTGGAGTGCATCAGGCGCAGATACGCAGTATTTT
TRBJ2-7 | TRBD2 | many | TRBV28 | CASSSGLAGRYEQYF | TGTGCCAGCAGTTCCGGACTAGCGGGAAGGTACGAGCAGTACTTC
TRBJ2-5 | - | many | TRBV24-1 | CATSDSGGLQETQYF | TGTGCCACCAGTGATTCTGGAGGGCTGCAAGAGACCCAGTACTTC